This T cell receptor (beta chain) was sequenced in a study of T-cell reconstitution after alpha-beta-depleted transplantation in children. Study-wide results and limits: The main origin of T-cell counts and diversity one year after transplant was newly produced T cells.

Unique molecular identifiers were used to barcode this TCRbeta library. TCRdb re-derived calls from the PCR reads in MiXCR, one entry per CDR3 protein. The data contain 700,000 or so distinct CDR3 sequences, around 12% of them singletons. Germline loops: CDR1 DFQATT, CDR2 SNEGSKA (reference sequence). V shed 6 bases and J 0 bases; nucleotides not matched to a gene: 8. The CDR3 sequence is 15 residues long. This clonotype was picked up a small number of times. Its antigen is not identified. This sequence joins TRBV20-1 and TRBJ2-5, with 9 bases aligning to TRBD2. Specimen: PBMCs, collected before TCRalphabeta/CD19-depleted stem cell transplant. This TCR derives from a girl aged 2 to 10 with congenital amegakaryocytic thrombocytopenia, due to receive a stem cell transplant. The DNA of the CDR3 is TGCAGTGCCCCACCCGGACTAGCGAACCAAGAGACCCAGTACTTC. It is translated as CSAPPGLANQETQYF.